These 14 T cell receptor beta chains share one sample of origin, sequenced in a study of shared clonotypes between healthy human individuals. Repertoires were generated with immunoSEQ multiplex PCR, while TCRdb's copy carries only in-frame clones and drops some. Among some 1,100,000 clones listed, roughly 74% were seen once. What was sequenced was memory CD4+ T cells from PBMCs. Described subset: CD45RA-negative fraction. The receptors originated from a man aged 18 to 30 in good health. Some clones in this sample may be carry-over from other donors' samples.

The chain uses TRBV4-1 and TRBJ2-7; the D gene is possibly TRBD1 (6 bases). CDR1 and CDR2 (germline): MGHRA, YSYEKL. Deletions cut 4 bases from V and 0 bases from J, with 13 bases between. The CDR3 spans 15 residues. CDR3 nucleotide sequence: TGCGCCAGCAGCCGGCGTACAGGGAGCTCCTACGAGCAGTACTTC. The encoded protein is CASSRRTGSSYEQYF.

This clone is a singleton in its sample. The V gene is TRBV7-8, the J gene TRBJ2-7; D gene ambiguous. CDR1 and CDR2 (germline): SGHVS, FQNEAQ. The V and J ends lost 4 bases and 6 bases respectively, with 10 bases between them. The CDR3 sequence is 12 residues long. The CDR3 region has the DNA TGTGCCAGCAGCTCCAACTACGGCGAGCAGTACTTC. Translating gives CASSSNYGEQYF.

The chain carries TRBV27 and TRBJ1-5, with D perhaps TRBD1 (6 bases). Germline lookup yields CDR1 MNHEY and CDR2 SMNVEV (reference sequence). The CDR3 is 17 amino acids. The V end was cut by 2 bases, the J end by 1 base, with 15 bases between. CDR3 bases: TGTGCCAGCAGTTTAAGGCAGGGGATAGGAAGCAATCAGCCCCAGCATTTT. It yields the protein CASSLRQGIGSNQPQHF.

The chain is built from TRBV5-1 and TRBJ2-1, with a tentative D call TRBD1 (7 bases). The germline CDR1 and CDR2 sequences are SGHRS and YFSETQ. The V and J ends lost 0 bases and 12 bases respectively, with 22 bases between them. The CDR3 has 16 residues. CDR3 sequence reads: CASSLEGRTGRVRQFF. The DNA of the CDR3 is TGCGCCAGCAGCTTGGAGGGGAGGACAGGACGGGTAAGGCAGTTCTTC.

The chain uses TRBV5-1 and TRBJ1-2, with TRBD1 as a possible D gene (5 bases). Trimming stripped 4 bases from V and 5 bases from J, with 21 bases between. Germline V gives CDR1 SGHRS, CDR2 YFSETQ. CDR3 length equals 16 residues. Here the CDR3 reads CASSPSPGGLSYGYTF. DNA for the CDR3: TGCGCCAGCAGCCCAAGCCCGGGGGGATTGTCGTATGGCTACACCTTC.

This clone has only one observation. CDR3 coding DNA: TGTGCCATCAGTGGCCCCAGGCTGGAAGAGCAGTACTTC. Its protein product is CAISGPRLEEQYF. The V gene is TRBV10-3, the J gene TRBJ2-7; D gene uncertain. The V end was cut by 4 bases, the J end by 7 bases, with 14 bases between. The CDR3 has 13 residues. Germline V gives CDR1 ENHRY, CDR2 SYGVKD.

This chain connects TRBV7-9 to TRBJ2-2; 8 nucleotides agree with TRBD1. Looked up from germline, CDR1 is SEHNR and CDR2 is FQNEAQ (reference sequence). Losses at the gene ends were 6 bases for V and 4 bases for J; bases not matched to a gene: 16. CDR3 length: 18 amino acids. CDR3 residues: CASSPGTGVTGGTGELFF. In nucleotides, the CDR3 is TGTGCCAGCAGTCCAGGGACAGGCGTAACCGGCGGCACCGGGGAGCTGTTTTTT.

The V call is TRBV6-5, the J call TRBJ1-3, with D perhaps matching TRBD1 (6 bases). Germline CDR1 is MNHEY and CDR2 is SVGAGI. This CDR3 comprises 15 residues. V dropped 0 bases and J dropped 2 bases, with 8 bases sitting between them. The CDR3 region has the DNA TGTGCCAGCAGTTACTCACAGGGTACTGGAAACACCATATATTTT. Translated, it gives CASSYSQGTGNTIYF.

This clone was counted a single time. This CDR3 is CASSQQTGGANGYTF. DNA for the CDR3: TGTGCCAGCAGCCAACAGACAGGGGGCGCCAATGGCTACACCTTC. The V call is TRBV28, the J call TRBJ1-2; 10 bases fit TRBD1. Germline loops: CDR1 MDHEN, CDR2 SYDVKM. The CDR3 runs to 15 residues. With 6 bases clipped from V and 6 bases from J, the junction kept 10 bases outside the gene matches.

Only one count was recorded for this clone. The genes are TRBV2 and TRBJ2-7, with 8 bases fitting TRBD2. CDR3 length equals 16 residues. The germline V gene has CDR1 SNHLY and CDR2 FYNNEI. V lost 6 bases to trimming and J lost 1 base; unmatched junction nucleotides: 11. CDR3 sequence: CASRRGTRMTSYEQYF. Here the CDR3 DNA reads TGTGCCAGCAGGAGAGGGACTAGGATGACATCCTACGAGCAGTACTTC. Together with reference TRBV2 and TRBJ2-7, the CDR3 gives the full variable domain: EPEVTQTPSHQVTQMGQEVILRCVPISNHLYFYWYRQILGQKVEFLVSFYNNEISEKSEIFDDQFSVERPDGSNFTLKIRSTKLEDSAMYFCASRRGTRMTSYEQYFGPGTRLTVT.

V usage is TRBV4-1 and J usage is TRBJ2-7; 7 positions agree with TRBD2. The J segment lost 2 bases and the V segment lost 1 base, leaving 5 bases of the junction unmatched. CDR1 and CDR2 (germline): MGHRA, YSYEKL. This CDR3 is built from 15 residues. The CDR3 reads CASSQGLATTYEQYF. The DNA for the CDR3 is TGCGCCAGCAGCCAAGGACTAGCAACCACCTACGAGCAGTACTTC.

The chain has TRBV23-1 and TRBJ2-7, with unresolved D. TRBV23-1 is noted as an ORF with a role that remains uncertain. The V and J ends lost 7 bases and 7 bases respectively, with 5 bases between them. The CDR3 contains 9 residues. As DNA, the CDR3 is TGCGCCAGCACACGGGAGCAGTACTTC. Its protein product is CASTREQYF.

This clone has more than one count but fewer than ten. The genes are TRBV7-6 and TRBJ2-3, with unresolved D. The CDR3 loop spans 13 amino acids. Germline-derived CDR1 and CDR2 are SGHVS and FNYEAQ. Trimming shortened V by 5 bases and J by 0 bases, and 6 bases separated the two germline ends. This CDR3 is CASSPSSTDTQYF. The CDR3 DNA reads TGTGCCAGCAGCCCCTCTAGCACAGATACGCAGTATTTT.

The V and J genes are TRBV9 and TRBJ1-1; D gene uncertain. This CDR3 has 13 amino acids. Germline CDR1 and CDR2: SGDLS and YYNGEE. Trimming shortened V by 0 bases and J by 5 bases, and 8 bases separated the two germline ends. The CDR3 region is CASSVVDDTEAFF. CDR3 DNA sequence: TGTGCCAGCAGCGTAGTAGATGATACTGAAGCTTTCTTT.